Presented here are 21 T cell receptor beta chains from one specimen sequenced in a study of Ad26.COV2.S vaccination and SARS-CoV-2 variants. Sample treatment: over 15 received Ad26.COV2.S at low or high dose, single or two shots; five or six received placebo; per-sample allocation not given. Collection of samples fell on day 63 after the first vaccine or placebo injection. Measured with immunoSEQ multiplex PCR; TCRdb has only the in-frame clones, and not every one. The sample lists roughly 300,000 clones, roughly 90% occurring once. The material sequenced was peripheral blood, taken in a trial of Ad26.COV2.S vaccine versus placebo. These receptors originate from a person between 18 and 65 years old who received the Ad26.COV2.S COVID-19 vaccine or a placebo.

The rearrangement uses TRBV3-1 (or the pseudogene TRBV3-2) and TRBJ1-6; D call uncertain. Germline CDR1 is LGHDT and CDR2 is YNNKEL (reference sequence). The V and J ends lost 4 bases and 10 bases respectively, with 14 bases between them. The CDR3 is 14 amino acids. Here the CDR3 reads CASSPSTGRSPLHF. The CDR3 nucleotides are TGTGCCAGCAGCCCGTCAACCGGTCGCTCACCCCTCCACTTT.

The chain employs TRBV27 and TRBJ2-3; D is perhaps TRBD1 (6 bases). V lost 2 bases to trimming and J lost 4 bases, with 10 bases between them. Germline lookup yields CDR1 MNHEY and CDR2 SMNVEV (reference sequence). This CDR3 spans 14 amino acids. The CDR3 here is CASSLTGLADTQYF. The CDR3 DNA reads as TGTGCCAGCAGTTTAACAGGGTTGGCAGATACGCAGTATTTT.

CDR3 sequence (DNA): TGTGCCAGCAGCCGGCTGGGACAGGGGGCGGGTGGGGAGCTGTTTTTT. Its translation: CASSRLGQGAGGELFF. The gene calls are TRBV5-6 and TRBJ2-2; 12 bases fit TRBD1. The CDR3 covers 16 residues. Germline CDR1 is SGHDT and CDR2 is YYEEEE. V dropped 4 bases and J dropped 8; count of bases not matched to a gene: 9.

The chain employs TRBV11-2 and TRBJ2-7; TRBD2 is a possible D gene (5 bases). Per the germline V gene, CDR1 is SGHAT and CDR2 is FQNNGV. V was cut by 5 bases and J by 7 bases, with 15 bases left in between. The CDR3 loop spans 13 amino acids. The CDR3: CASSPRPTGEQYF. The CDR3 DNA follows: TGTGCCAGCAGCCCACGTCCTACGGGGGAGCAGTACTTC.

The CDR3 loop is CASSQETMDESSYNEQFF. The CDR3 nucleotides read TGCGCCAGCAGCCAAGAGACTATGGATGAGAGCTCCTACAATGAGCAGTTCTTC. The gene calls are TRBV4-3 and TRBJ2-1; tentative D call: TRBD2 (5 bases). CDR1 is LGHNA, CDR2 YSLEER, per germline. This CDR3 region has 18 residues. V was pared by 0 bases and J by 0 bases, with 15 bases between.

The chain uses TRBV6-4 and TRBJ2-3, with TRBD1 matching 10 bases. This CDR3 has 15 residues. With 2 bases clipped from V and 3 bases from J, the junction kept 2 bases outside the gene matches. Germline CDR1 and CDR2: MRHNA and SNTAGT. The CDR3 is CASSDGQGETDTQYF. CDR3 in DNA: TGTGCCAGCAGTGACGGACAGGGGGAAACAGATACGCAGTATTTT.

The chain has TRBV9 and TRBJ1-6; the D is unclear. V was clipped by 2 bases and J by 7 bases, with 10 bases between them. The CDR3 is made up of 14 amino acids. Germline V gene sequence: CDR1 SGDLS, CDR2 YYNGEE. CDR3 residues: CASSVVGSNSPLHF. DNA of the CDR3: TGTGCCAGCAGCGTGGTAGGGTCCAATTCACCCCTCCACTTT.

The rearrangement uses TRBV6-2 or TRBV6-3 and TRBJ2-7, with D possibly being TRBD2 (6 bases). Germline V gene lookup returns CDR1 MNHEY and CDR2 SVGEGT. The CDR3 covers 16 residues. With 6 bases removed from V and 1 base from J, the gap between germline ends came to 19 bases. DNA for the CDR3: TGTGCCAGCAGCTATCCCCTGGCGGGACGGTCCTACGAGCAGTACTTC. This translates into CASSYPLAGRSYEQYF.

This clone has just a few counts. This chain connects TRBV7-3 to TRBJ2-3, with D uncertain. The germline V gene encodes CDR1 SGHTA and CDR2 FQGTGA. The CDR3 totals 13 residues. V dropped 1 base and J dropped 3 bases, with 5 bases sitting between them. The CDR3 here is CASSLIETDTQYF. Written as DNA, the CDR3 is TGTGCCAGCAGCTTAATAGAGACAGATACGCAGTATTTT.

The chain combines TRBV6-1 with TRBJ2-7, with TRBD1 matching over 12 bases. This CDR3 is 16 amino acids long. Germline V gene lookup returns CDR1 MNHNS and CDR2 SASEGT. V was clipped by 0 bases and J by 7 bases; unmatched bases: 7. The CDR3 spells CASSEARGQGAGEQYF. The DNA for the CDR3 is TGTGCCAGCAGTGAAGCGAGGGGACAGGGGGCGGGGGAGCAGTACTTC.

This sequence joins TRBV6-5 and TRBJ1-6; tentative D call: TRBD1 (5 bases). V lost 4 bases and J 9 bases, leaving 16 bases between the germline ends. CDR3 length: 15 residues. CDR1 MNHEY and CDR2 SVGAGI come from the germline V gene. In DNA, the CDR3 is TGTGCCAGCAGTTTCCTCTCAGGGCAGGGTTCACCCCTCCACTTT. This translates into CASSFLSGQGSPLHF.

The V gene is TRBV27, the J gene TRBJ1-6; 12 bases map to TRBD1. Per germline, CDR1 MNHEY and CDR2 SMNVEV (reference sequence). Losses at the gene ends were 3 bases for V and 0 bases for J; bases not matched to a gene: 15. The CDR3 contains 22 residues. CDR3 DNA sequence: TGTGCCAGCAGTTTCCAGAGCCGGGACAGGGGGCCTTTCGTCTCCTATAATTCACCCCTCCACTTT. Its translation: CASSFQSRDRGPFVSYNSPLHF.

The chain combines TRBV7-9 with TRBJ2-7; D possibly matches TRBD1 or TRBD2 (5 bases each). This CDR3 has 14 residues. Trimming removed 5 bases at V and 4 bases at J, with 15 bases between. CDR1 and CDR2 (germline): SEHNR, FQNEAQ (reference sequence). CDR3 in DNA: TGTGCCAGCAGCCCCCAGGGAGTGAGATACGAGCAGTACTTC. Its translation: CASSPQGVRYEQYF. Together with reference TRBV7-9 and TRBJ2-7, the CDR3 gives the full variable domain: DTGVSQNPRHKITKRGQNVTFRCDPISEHNRLYWYRQTLGQGPEFLTYFQNEAQLEKSRLLSDRFSAERPKGSFSTLEIQRTEQGDSAMYLCASSPQGVRYEQYFGPGTRLTVT.

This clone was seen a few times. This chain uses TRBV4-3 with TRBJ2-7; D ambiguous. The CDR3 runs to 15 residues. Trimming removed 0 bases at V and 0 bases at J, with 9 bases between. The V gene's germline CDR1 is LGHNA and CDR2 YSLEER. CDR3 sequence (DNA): TGCGCCAGCAGCCAAGAGCGGACCAGCTCCTACGAGCAGTACTTC. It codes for CASSQERTSSYEQYF.

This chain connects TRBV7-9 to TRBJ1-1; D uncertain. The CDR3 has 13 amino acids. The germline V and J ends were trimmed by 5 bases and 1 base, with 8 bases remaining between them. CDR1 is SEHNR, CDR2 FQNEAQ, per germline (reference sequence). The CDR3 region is CASSSGPNTEAFF. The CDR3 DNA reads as TGTGCCAGCAGCAGCGGACCGAACACTGAAGCTTTCTTT. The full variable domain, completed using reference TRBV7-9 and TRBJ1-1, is DTGVSQNPRHKITKRGQNVTFRCDPISEHNRLYWYRQTLGQGPEFLTYFQNEAQLEKSRLLSDRFSAERPKGSFSTLEIQRTEQGDSAMYLCASSSGPNTEAFFGQGTRLTVV.

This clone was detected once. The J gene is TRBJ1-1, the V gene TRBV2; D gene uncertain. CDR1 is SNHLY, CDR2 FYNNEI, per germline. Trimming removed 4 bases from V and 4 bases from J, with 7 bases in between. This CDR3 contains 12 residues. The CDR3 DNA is TGTGCCAGCAGTGTGGAGATCACTGAAGCTTTCTTT. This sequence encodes CASSVEITEAFF.

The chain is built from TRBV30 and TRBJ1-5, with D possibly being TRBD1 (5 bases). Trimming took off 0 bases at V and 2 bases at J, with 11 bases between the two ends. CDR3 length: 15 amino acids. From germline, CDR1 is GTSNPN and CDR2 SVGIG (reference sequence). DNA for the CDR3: TGTGCCTGGAGTGTAGGGGACGGCGGCAATCAGCCCCAGCATTTT. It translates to CAWSVGDGGNQPQHF.

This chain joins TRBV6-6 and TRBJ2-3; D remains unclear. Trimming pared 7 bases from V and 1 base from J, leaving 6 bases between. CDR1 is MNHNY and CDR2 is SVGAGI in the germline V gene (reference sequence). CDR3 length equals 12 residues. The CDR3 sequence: CASTPRTDTQYF. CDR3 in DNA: TGTGCCAGCACCCCTCGCACAGATACGCAGTATTTT.

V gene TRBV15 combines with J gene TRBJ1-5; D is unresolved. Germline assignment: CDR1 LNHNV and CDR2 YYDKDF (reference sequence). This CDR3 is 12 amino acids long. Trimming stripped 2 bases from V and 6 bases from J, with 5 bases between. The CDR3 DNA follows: TGTGCCACCAGCAGATCAATTCAGCCCCAGCATTTT. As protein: CATSRSIQPQHF.

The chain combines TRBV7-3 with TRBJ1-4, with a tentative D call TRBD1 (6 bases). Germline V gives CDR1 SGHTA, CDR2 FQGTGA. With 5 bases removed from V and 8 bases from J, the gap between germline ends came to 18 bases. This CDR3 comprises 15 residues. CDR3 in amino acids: CASSPSGGAGEKLFF. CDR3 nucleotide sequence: TGTGCCAGCAGCCCAAGCGGGGGCGCAGGGGAAAAACTGTTTTTT.

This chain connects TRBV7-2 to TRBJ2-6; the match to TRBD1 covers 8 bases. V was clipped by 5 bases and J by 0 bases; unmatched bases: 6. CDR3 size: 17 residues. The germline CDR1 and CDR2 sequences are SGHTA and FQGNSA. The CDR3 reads CASSQTGVFSGANVLTF. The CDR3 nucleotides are TGTGCCAGCAGCCAGACAGGGGTTTTCTCTGGGGCCAACGTCCTGACTTTC.